This T cell receptor (beta chain) derives from a study of shared clonotypes between healthy human individuals. Overall study results and limits: Non-shared clonotypes showed lower generation probabilities than clonotypes common to all four donors.

CDR1 ENHRY and CDR2 SYGVKD come from the germline V gene. This CDR3 is 13 amino acids long. V gave up 8 bases and J gave up 2 bases, with 11 bases separating them. Authors' analysis steps: Filtering differed, since immunoSEQ gave only junction sequences and no quality scores. Measured with immunoSEQ multiplex PCR; TCRdb has only the in-frame clones, and not every one. V and J calls plus clone size are reproduced from that table; the DNA served to infer D and trimming. The sample has about 320,000 clones, over 75% seen once; the top ten hold around 16%. In regard to this clone: The antigen is not known.

Sequenced material: memory CD8+ T cells sorted from blood. The subset: CD45RO+ cells pooled with CCR7-negative TemRA cells. The chain combines TRBV10-3 with TRBJ2-3; D may be TRBD2 (6 bases). The clonotype was recovered from a man in his late teens or twenties in good health. CDR3 residues: CAIGGLTTDTQYF. The CDR3 nucleotides read TGTGCCATCGGGGGACTTACCACAGATACGCAGTATTTT.